This T cell receptor (beta chain) was observed in a study of blood T cell repertoires in COVID-19. Study as a whole: T cells, B-cell-depleted T cells, or PBMCs provided the cDNA or gDNA that served as material.

V gave up 7 bases and J gave up 4 bases, with 17 bases separating them. Germline assignment: CDR1 SNHLY and CDR2 FYNNEI. The CDR3 contains 15 residues. The age range of participants was 18 to 89 years, with residence in about 25 US areas. Allocation to cohorts depended on clinical history reported by the participants. The count of this clone is one. Per the original data handling: How many nucleated cells were present was estimated from reference gene primer amplification. Profiled with immunoSEQ multiplex PCR; TCRdb holds only in-frame clones, not every one. V and J calls and clone size follow that table, whereas D and trimming were derived from the DNA. Of 300,000 to 450,000 clones in the sample, 88% were seen once.

Sample: PBMCs or T cells enriched from blood (not recorded which). This chain joins TRBV2 and TRBJ2-1; D may be TRBD2 (6 bases). The sequence was collected from a woman in her 30s who had been exposed to COVID-19. As DNA, the CDR3 is TGTGCCAGCACCCAGGCGGAGGGCTTATACAATGAGCAGTTCTTC. Translated, it gives CASTQAEGLYNEQFF.